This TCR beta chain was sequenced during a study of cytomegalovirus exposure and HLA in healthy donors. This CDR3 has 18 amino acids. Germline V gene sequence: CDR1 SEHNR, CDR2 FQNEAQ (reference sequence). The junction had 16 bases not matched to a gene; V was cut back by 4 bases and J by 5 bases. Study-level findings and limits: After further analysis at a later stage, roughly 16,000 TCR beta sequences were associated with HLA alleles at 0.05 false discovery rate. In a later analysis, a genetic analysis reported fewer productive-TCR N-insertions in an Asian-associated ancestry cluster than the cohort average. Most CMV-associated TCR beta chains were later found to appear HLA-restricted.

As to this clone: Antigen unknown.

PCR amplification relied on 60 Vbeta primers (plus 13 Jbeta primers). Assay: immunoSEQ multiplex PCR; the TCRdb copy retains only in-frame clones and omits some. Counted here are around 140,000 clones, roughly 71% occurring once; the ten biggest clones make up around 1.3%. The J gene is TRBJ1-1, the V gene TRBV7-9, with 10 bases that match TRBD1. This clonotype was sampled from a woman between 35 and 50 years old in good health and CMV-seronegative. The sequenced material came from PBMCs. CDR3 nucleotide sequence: TGTGCCAGCAGCTCACGGGGGACAGGGGCGAACCCGGGGACTGAAGCTTTCTTT. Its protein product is CASSSRGTGANPGTEAFF.